Each of the 19 T cell receptor beta chains below was sequenced from the same sample in a study of CXCR3-negative and CXCR3-positive naive CD8 T cells. Overall study findings and caveats: CXCR3-positive naive cells had TRB CDR3s that were more hydrophobic than CXCR3-negative naive cells had.

Which antigens these TCRs recognize remains unknown. TRB cDNA was prepared as libraries by UMI-labeled 5' RACE. TCRdb reprocessed the 5' RACE reads and stores each CDR3 protein as one record, lacking DNA. The sample yields tens of thousands of distinct CDR3 sequences, of which the top ten take up roughly 0.64%. Sequencing used naive CXCR3+ CD8+ T cells from blood. Specified subset: CD45RO-CCR7+CD27+CD95- naive CD8+ T cells expressing CXCR3 (TNR3+). The receptors originated from a human donor in good health. Some clones in this sample may be carry-over from other donors' samples.

The genes are TRBV21-1 and TRBJ1-6; TCRdb gives TRBD1 as the D gene, but with no DNA this cannot be confirmed. TRBV21-1 is termed a pseudogene. CDR3 length equals 17 residues. CDR3 sequence: CASSTSRQGVRNSPLHF.

The V and J genes are TRBV6-6 and TRBJ1-6; the TCRdb call, TRBD1, lacks DNA for checking. Per the germline V gene, CDR1 is MNHNY and CDR2 is SVGAGI (reference sequence). CDR3 length: 16 amino acids. The CDR3 loop reads CASSYSWGSLNSPLHF.

The chain combines TRBV12-3 or TRBV12-4 with TRBJ2-3; the TCRdb call, TRBD2, lacks DNA for checking. The CDR3 loop spans 15 amino acids. The chain's CDR3 is CASSGTGRMGDTQYF.

This sequence joins TRBV7-9 and TRBJ1-1. The CDR3 totals 12 residues. Germline V lookup: CDR1 SEHNR, CDR2 FQNEAQ (reference sequence). The CDR3 sequence: CASSLVRTEAFF.

The V and J genes are TRBV7-6 and TRBJ2-3; TCRdb designates TRBD2, a call that cannot be tested without DNA. Looked up from germline, CDR1 is SGHVS and CDR2 is FNYEAQ. The CDR3 is 16 residues long. CDR3 region: CASSIRTSGSTDTQYF.

This sequence joins TRBV14 and TRBJ1-1; TCRdb designates TRBD1, a call that cannot be tested without DNA. The CDR3 consists of 15 residues. Germline V gene lookup returns CDR1 SGHDN and CDR2 FVKESK. This CDR3 is CASSQEGQGHTEAFF.

The chain joins TRBV11-3 to TRBJ2-1; the TCRdb D gene call, TRBD2, has no DNA to confirm it. The germline gives CDR1 SGHNT, CDR2 YENEEA. The CDR3 length is 15 residues. The CDR3 protein is CASSQTSVGRDGQFF.

This sequence joins TRBV24-1 and TRBJ2-7; TCRdb calls TRBD2, which cannot be checked without DNA. There are 14 residues in the CDR3. The germline CDR1 and CDR2 sequences are KGHDR and SFDVKD. The CDR3: CATSEGSGSYEQYF.

The chain employs TRBV28 and TRBJ2-1; the D call of TRBD2 rests on TCRdb alone, since no DNA is present to check it. From germline, CDR1 is MDHEN and CDR2 SYDVKM. This CDR3 has 16 amino acids. CDR3 amino acids: CASSLAGVSSYNEQFF.

This chain uses TRBV7-9 with TRBJ2-7; TCRdb's assignment of TRBD1 cannot be checked, as there is no DNA. This CDR3 has 12 amino acids. Per the germline V gene, CDR1 is SEHNR and CDR2 is FQNEAQ (reference sequence). CDR3 region: CASNTGAYEQYF.

This chain connects TRBV19 to TRBJ2-7; the D call from TCRdb, TRBD1, cannot be confirmed without DNA. This CDR3 is 15 amino acids long. CDR1 and CDR2 (germline): LNHDA, SQIVND (reference sequence). CDR3 in amino acids: CASSIGGAEAYEQYF.

The chain joins TRBV29-1 to TRBJ1-1. Germline values: CDR1 SQVTM, CDR2 ANQGSEA. The CDR3 has 13 amino acids. The CDR3 spells CSVELGINTEAFF.

This sequence joins TRBV7-8 and TRBJ2-3. CDR1 SGHVS and CDR2 FQNEAQ come from the germline V gene. The CDR3 is made up of 14 amino acids. The chain's CDR3 is CAPKEVFNTDTQYF.

The chain joins TRBV2 to TRBJ2-6; there is no DNA to check the TCRdb D call of TRBD1. This CDR3 spans 16 amino acids. The germline gives CDR1 SNHLY, CDR2 FYNNEI. The CDR3 loop reads CASRVEPGPGANVLTF. The complete variable domain, with remaining parts taken from reference TRBV2 and TRBJ2-6, reads EPEVTQTPSHQVTQMGQEVILRCVPISNHLYFYWYRQILGQKVEFLVSFYNNEISEKSEIFDDQFSVERPDGSNFTLKIRSTKLEDSAMYFCASRVEPGPGANVLTFGAGSRLTVL.

The rearrangement uses TRBV9 and TRBJ1-1; TCRdb reports TRBD1, a call that lacks DNA to check it against. The CDR3 has 14 amino acids. CDR1 is SGDLS, CDR2 YYNGEE, per germline. The CDR3 loop is CASSPSGGDTEAFF.

This rearrangement joins TRBV7-9 to TRBJ1-1; TCRdb reports TRBD1, a call that lacks DNA to check it against. The CDR3 length is 13 residues. CDR1 is SEHNR and CDR2 is FQNEAQ in the germline V gene (reference sequence). The CDR3 spells CASSLTVTNEAFF. The entire variable domain, with the rest obtained from reference TRBV7-9 and TRBJ1-1, is as follows: DTGVSQNPRHKITKRGQNVTFRCDPISEHNRLYWYRQTLGQGPEFLTYFQNEAQLEKSRLLSDRFSAERPKGSFSTLEIQRTEQGDSAMYLCASSLTVTNEAFFGQGTRLTVV.

V is TRBV13 and J is TRBJ2-5; TCRdb gives TRBD1 as the D gene, but with no DNA this cannot be confirmed. Germline lookup yields CDR1 PRHDT and CDR2 FYEKMQ (reference sequence). CDR3 size: 14 residues. Here the CDR3 reads CASKGQGGQETQYF.

The chain carries TRBV5-5 and TRBJ2-1. The germline gives CDR1 SGHKS, CDR2 YYEKEE (reference sequence). CDR3 length equals 15 residues. CDR3 residues: CASSSTDDIYNEQFF.

V and J are TRBV6-5 and TRBJ2-7. CDR3 length: 15 residues. CDR1 MNHEY and CDR2 SVGAGI come from the germline V gene. The chain's CDR3 is CASSYSGGSSYEQYF.